This entry features one T cell receptor beta chain sequence. This clonotype appeared many times. No cognate antigen has been identified for it. No much larger clone is present one base from it, and per-base qualities are unavailable. These data belong to a study of T cells after yellow fever vaccination (dated by TCRdb to between 2019 and 2020). Study-level background: The SMART-Seq v4 Ultra Low Input RNA kit was used to prepare libraries from fractions with low cell numbers. Two healthy male donors, one aged 18 to 30 and one aged 30 to 40 years, were included in the cohort. Bulk TCR alpha and beta repertoires were sequenced longitudinally to track T-cell clones before and after primary and booster YFV17D yellow fever vaccination. Blood was collected at multiple timepoints before and after primary and secondary immunization, and bulk PBMC replicates and cell subsets were isolated. Paper-wide results and their limitations: Because the study included only two donors, the extent to which the findings can be generalized is limited. Most clones expanded after primary vaccination (about 96% of CD4 and approximately 90% of CD8) were re-detected after the booster, suggesting that broad memory maintenance occurred. The secondary T-cell response was found to be weaker but faster than the primary response, with a peak reached on day 5 rather than on day 15. FACS-sorted repertoires could contain abundant contaminating clonotypes from the bulk population, so computational filtering was required. A small share of clonotypes occurred in both CD4 and CD8 compartments, likely arising from convergent recombination.

V and J are trimmed by 3 bases and 10 bases, and the gene matches miss 6 bases of the junction. The CDR3 runs 14 residues from the cysteine to the phenylalanine. Kept here is only the CDR3 DNA, which spans 42 bases and is read in frame from base 1. The germline V gene (reference sequence) specifies SGHKS as CDR1 and YYEKEE as CDR2. Sequencer: Illumina NovaSeq 6000. TCR cDNA was made using 5'RACE template switching, a step that added a universal primer site and unique molecular identifiers. Priming for cDNA synthesis came from both the TCR alpha and TCR beta constant segments. Libraries were amplified in two PCR steps, with sample barcodes and sequencing adapters added in the second step. Sequencing of the libraries was done on either Illumina HiSeq 2500 (2x100 bp) or NovaSeq (2x150 bp). The authors' pipeline ran thus. Reads were demultiplexed and collapsed into UMI consensus sequences with MIGEC, and V(D)J alignment was performed with MiXCR. Vaccine-responding clonotypes were defined with edgeR using replicate PBMC samples, requiring FDR below 0.01 and a log2 fold change above 5 up to day 15. CD4 or CD8 identity was assigned to each bulk clonotype according to whether the clonotype was present at higher abundance in the sequenced CD4 repertoire or the sequenced CD8 repertoire. TCRdb handled the public reads itself, with Q25 trimming in fastp and clone calling in MiXCR, and kept productive beta chains. Each record represents a unique CDR3 protein, reported with the most common genes and DNA among its rows. Here the V and J calls rest on TCRdb's processing, not on the authors' analysis. This sample has approximately 330,000 distinct CDR3 sequences in its table, and 4.1% of those were observed once. The ten most abundant clones make up around 23% of the sample.

In light of the paper, this sample's treatment or condition label describes: live attenuated yellow fever vaccine strain. At each blood-draw timepoint, two biological replicates of bulk PBMCs were collected. PBMCs were isolated from peripheral blood using a standard Ficoll-Paque protocol. RNA was extracted with TriZol from bulk PBMCs, CD4 and CD8 fractions, and dextramer-positive and dextramer-negative fractions. This material consisted of PBMCs, taken 5 days after the yellow fever booster vaccination. The chain employs TRBV5-5 and TRBJ1-6, with TRBD1 matching 8 junction bases. This TCR derives from a man aged 18 to 29 who received the YFV17D yellow fever vaccine. The CDR3 protein sequence reads: CASSYGTGQSPLHF. In nucleotides, the sequence is TGTGCCAGCAGCTATGGGACAGGACAGTCACCCCTCCACTTT.